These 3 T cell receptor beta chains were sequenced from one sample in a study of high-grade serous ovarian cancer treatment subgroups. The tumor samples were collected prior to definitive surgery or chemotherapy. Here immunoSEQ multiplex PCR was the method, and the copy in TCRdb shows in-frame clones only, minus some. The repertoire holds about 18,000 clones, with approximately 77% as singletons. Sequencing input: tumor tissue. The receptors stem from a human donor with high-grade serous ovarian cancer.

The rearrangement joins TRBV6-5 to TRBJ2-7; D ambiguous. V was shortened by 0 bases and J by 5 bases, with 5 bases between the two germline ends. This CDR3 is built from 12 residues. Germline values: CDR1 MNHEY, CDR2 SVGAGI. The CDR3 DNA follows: TGTGCCAGCAGTTACTCGGCAGACGAGCAGTACTTC. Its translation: CASSYSADEQYF.

The CDR3 protein is CASSSCRASLNNEQFF. CDR3 nucleotide sequence: TGTGCCAGCAGCTCTTGCCGGGCGTCATTAAACAATGAGCAGTTCTTC. V gene TRBV21-1 combines with J gene TRBJ2-1. TRBV21-1 is a pseudogene segment. The CDR3 covers 16 residues.

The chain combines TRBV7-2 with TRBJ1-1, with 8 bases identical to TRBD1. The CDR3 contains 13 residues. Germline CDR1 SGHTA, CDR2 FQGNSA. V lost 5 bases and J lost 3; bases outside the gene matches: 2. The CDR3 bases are TGTGCCAGCAGCCCGGACAGGGACACTGAAGCTTTCTTT. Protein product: CASSPDRDTEAFF.